A single sample is the source of the 25 T cell receptor beta chains below, sequenced in a study of technical replicates of blood from several donors. Data came from immunoSEQ multiplex PCR; TCRdb stores just in-frame clones and leaves some out. This sample has under 80,000 clones, with under 90% found just once. The sequencing input was PBMCs. These receptors all stem from a human donor in good health. Some clones in this sample may be carry-over from other donors' samples.

The sample holds a few counts of this clone. The chain employs TRBV10-3 and TRBJ1-2; TRBD1 might be the D (5 bases). Germline V gene data show CDR1 as ENHRY and CDR2 as SYGVKD. V was shortened by 7 bases and J by 8 bases, with 20 bases between the two germline ends. There are 14 residues in the CDR3. CDR3: CAITNRPESHGYTF. The DNA for the CDR3 is TGTGCCATCACTAACAGGCCCGAAAGCCACGGCTACACCTTC.

This clone was picked up one time. The chain has TRBV5-1 and TRBJ2-5, with 7 positions matching TRBD1. In germline, CDR1 is SGHRS, CDR2 YFSETQ. The J segment lost 2 bases and the V segment lost 6 bases, leaving 10 bases of the junction unmatched. CDR3 length: 15 amino acids. CDR3 region: CASTILWTGQETQYF. The CDR3 DNA is TGCGCCAGCACAATATTATGGACAGGTCAAGAGACCCAGTACTTC.

This sequence joins TRBV5-1 and TRBJ1-2, with TRBD1 matching over 11 bases. This CDR3 has 15 amino acids. Germline CDR1 reads SGHRS; CDR2 reads YFSETQ. The ends lost 4 bases at V and 3 bases at J; junction bases unmatched: 5. CDR3 in amino acids: CASSIGTGGYYGYTF. CDR3 DNA: TGCGCCAGCAGCATAGGGACAGGGGGATACTATGGCTACACCTTC.

The chain has TRBV2 and TRBJ1-2; TRBD1 aligns across 11 bases. J gave up 2 bases and V 7 bases, and 6 bases lay outside the gene matches. The CDR3 contains 15 residues. Germline V CDR1 and CDR2: SNHLY, FYNNEI. Here the CDR3 DNA reads TGTGCCAGCACCACCCGGGACAGGGGGAACTATGGCTACACCTTC. Its protein is CASTTRDRGNYGYTF.

The chain combines TRBV19 with TRBJ2-7; 12 bases are a match to TRBD2. Losses at the gene ends were 1 base for V and 2 bases for J; bases not matched to a gene: 0. This CDR3 comprises 15 residues. CDR1 and CDR2 from the germline V gene are LNHDA and SQIVND (reference sequence). The CDR3 DNA reads TGTGCCAGTAGTATAGGGACTAGCGGGACCTACGAGCAGTACTTC. Translation gives CASSIGTSGTYEQYF. The entire variable domain, with the rest obtained from reference TRBV19 and TRBJ2-7, is as follows: DGGITQSPKYLFRKEGQNVTLSCEQNLNHDAMYWYRQDPGQGLRLIYYSQIVNDFQKGDIAEGYSVSREKKESFPLTVTSAQKNPTAFYLCASSIGTSGTYEQYFGPGTRLTVT.

The V call is TRBV7-8, the J call TRBJ1-2, with a weak D call TRBD1 (6 bases). The germline V gene encodes CDR1 SGHVS and CDR2 FQNEAQ. Trimming removed 2 bases from V and 2 bases from J, with 9 bases in between. The CDR3 consists of 14 residues. CDR3 sequence: CASSLKQGNYGYTF. The CDR3 nucleotides are TGTGCCAGCAGCTTAAAGCAGGGGAACTATGGCTACACCTTC. The full variable domain, its missing parts supplied by reference TRBV7-8 and TRBJ1-2, is GAGVSQSPRYKVAKRGQDVALRCDPISGHVSLFWYQQALGQGPEFLTYFQNEAQLDKSGLPSDRFFAERPEGSVSTLKIQRTQQEDSAVYLCASSLKQGNYGYTFGSGTRLTVV.

The J gene is TRBJ2-1, the V gene TRBV5-4, with 10 bases that match TRBD2. Germline CDR1 is SGHNT and CDR2 is YYREEE (reference sequence). The CDR3 sequence is 15 residues long. V was pared by 5 bases and J by 7 bases, with 9 bases of the junction left unmatched. DNA for the CDR3: TGTGCCAGCAGATCTTTAGCGGGAGGTATAAATGAGCAGTTCTTC. Amino acid sequence: CASRSLAGGINEQFF.

The chain links TRBV9 to TRBJ2-1; D is perhaps TRBD2 (6 bases). V was trimmed by 3 bases and J by 0 bases, leaving 25 bases between them. CDR3 length equals 20 residues. Germline values: CDR1 SGDLS, CDR2 YYNGEE. The CDR3 bases are TGTGCCAGCAGCGCTGACCCGGGACTTCAAATAAAAAGCTCCTACAATGAGCAGTTCTTC. Its translation: CASSADPGLQIKSSYNEQFF.

The chain recombines TRBV5-1 with TRBJ2-7; TRBD1 matches 7 bases. Trimming removed 4 bases from V and 0 bases from J; junction bases left unmatched: 10. Germline CDR1 and CDR2: SGHRS and YFSETQ. This CDR3 contains 16 residues. Here the CDR3 DNA reads TGCGCCAGCAGCCCAGGACCGACAGGGAGCTCCTACGAGCAGTACTTC. This encodes CASSPGPTGSSYEQYF. The variable domain in full, completed from reference TRBV5-1 and TRBJ2-7, reads KAGVTQTPRYLIKTRGQQVTLSCSPISGHRSVSWYQQTPGQGLQFLFEYFSETQRNKGNFPGRFSGRQFSNSRSEMNVSTLELGDSALYLCASSPGPTGSSYEQYFGPGTRLTVT.

This chain connects TRBV27 to TRBJ2-7; 11 positions agree with TRBD2. CDR1 and CDR2 from the germline V gene are MNHEY and SMNVEV (reference sequence). This CDR3 comprises 14 residues. Trimming cost V 6 bases and J 7 bases; bases outside gene matches: 8. CDR3 amino acids: CASRLTSGKGEQYF. CDR3 bases: TGTGCCAGCAGATTGACTAGCGGGAAGGGTGAGCAGTACTTC.

The CDR3 sequence: CASSQALPGGPTGELFF. CDR3 coding DNA: TGTGCCAGCAGCCAAGCTCTCCCGGGGGGACCCACCGGGGAGCTGTTTTTT. The chain carries TRBV14 and TRBJ2-2; 7 nucleotides match TRBD2. The CDR3 contains 17 residues. Germline loops: CDR1 SGHDN, CDR2 FVKESK. After removal of 1 base from V and 4 bases from J, the junction contained 9 bases not matched to a gene.

The J gene is TRBJ1-5, the V gene TRBV5-1; 7 nucleotides line up with TRBD1. CDR1 is SGHRS, CDR2 YFSETQ, per germline. Trimming cost V 0 bases and J 7 bases; bases outside gene matches: 7. The CDR3 has 15 residues. In DNA, the CDR3 is TGCGCCAGCAGCTTGGGGCCGGGACAGCTCCAGCCCCAGCATTTT. Protein product: CASSLGPGQLQPQHF.

The chain is built from TRBV7-2 and TRBJ2-3; D possibly corresponds to TRBD1 (5 bases). The CDR3 loop spans 15 amino acids. Trimming shortened V by 2 bases and J by 4 bases, and 13 bases separated the two germline ends. CDR1 is SGHTA, CDR2 FQGNSA, per germline. CDR3 sequence: CASSLLPQGPDTQYF. The CDR3 nucleotides are TGTGCCAGCAGCTTATTGCCCCAGGGTCCAGATACGCAGTATTTT. The full variable domain, completed using reference TRBV7-2 and TRBJ2-3, is GAGVSQSPSNKVTEKGKDVELRCDPISGHTALYWYRQSLGQGLEFLIYFQGNSAPDKSGLPSDRFSAERTGGSVSTLTIQRTQQEDSAVYLCASSLLPQGPDTQYFGPGTRLTVL.

This clone was counted a single time. V is TRBV6-5 and J is TRBJ1-1, with D unclear. The CDR3 is made up of 14 amino acids. V lost 5 bases, J lost 0 bases, and 10 bases lay in between. CDR1 is MNHEY, CDR2 SVGAGI, per germline. CDR3 sequence: CASSPQTMNTEAFF. The CDR3 bases are TGTGCCAGCAGTCCACAGACGATGAACACTGAAGCTTTCTTT.

The chain combines TRBV6-1 with TRBJ1-3, with D perhaps matching TRBD1 (6 bases). This CDR3 is built from 15 residues. Between the trimmed V and J ends, which lost 6 bases and 2 bases, there was a span of 14 bases. Germline V CDR1 and CDR2: MNHNS, SASEGT. The CDR3 DNA reads as TGTGCCAGCAGCACACAGGGTTTCGCTGGAAACACCATATATTTT. Amino acids: CASSTQGFAGNTIYF.

The rearrangement uses TRBV19 and TRBJ2-7, with TRBD1 matching 7 bases. V lost 6 bases and J lost 3; bases outside the gene matches: 2. There are 12 residues in the CDR3. Germline lookup yields CDR1 LNHDA and CDR2 SQIVND (reference sequence). CDR3 DNA sequence: TGTGCCAGTAGGGGGACAGACTACGAGCAGTACTTC. As protein: CASRGTDYEQYF.

V usage is TRBV29-1 and J usage is TRBJ2-3, with D maybe TRBD1 (6 bases). V was cut by 1 base and J by 4 bases, with 15 bases left in between. Germline values: CDR1 SQVTM, CDR2 ANQGSEA. The CDR3 consists of 15 residues. The CDR3 here is CSVEGSSEGADTQYF. CDR3 nucleotides: TGCAGCGTTGAAGGGTCCAGCGAGGGGGCAGATACGCAGTATTTT.

This clone was seen a handful of times. The chain carries TRBV5-4 and TRBJ1-6; D is unclear. The CDR3 has 15 residues. The germline gives CDR1 SGHNT, CDR2 YYREEE (reference sequence). Deletions cut 0 bases from V and 9 bases from J, with 13 bases between. The chain's CDR3 is CASSLDQALSSPLHF. The DNA for the CDR3 is TGTGCCAGCAGCTTGGACCAGGCGCTAAGTTCACCCCTCCACTTT.

This rearrangement joins TRBV2 to TRBJ1-1; D is uncertain. V dropped 6 bases and J dropped 7 bases, with 15 bases sitting between them. Looked up from germline, CDR1 is SNHLY and CDR2 is FYNNEI. The CDR3 extends over 13 amino acids. DNA for the CDR3: TGTGCCAGCAGAATCATAGGACGGGGTGAAGCTTTCTTT. Encoded protein: CASRIIGRGEAFF. The full variable domain, completed using reference TRBV2 and TRBJ1-1, is EPEVTQTPSHQVTQMGQEVILRCVPISNHLYFYWYRQILGQKVEFLVSFYNNEISEKSEIFDDQFSVERPDGSNFTLKIRSTKLEDSAMYFCASRIIGRGEAFFGQGTRLTVV.

J is TRBJ2-2 and V is TRBV14; 9 positions match TRBD2. CDR1 and CDR2 from the germline V gene are SGHDN and FVKESK. This CDR3 is 16 amino acids long. Germline trimming cut 4 bases from V and 6 bases from J; bases unmatched to any gene: 9. Here the CDR3 reads CASSRAPGLAAGELFF. The CDR3 DNA sequence: TGTGCCAGCAGCCGGGCCCCGGGACTAGCAGCCGGGGAGCTGTTTTTT.

The chain employs TRBV2 and TRBJ1-2; D gene unclear. CDR3 length equals 13 residues. V was clipped by 3 bases and J by 2 bases, with 7 bases between them. Germline CDR1 reads SNHLY; CDR2 reads FYNNEI. The CDR3 region has the DNA TGTGCCAGCAGTGATACAGACAACTATGGCTACACCTTC. It encodes CASSDTDNYGYTF.

This chain links TRBV6-5 with TRBJ1-2, with 7 bases fitting TRBD1. The V and J ends lost 6 bases and 0 bases, in that order; junction bases with no gene match: 4. Germline CDR1 and CDR2: MNHEY and SVGAGI. The CDR3 is 14 amino acids. In nucleotides, the CDR3 is TGTGCCAGCAGCCGACAGGGACCTAACTATGGCTACACCTTC. Protein: CASSRQGPNYGYTF.

The CDR3 DNA reads TGTGCCAGCAGCTTGGCGGTCCGGTTGAACACTGAAGCTTTCTTT. It codes for CASSLAVRLNTEAFF. The chain links TRBV5-5 to TRBJ1-1; D unresolved. V was trimmed by 0 bases and J by 0 bases, leaving 9 bases between them. Per germline, CDR1 SGHKS and CDR2 YYEKEE (reference sequence). This CDR3 has 15 residues.

As concerns this clone: The junction does not match germline at one end; this may be a read error. This sequence joins TRBV9 and TRBJ2-7; 7 nucleotides line up with TRBD1. The CDR3 totals 12 residues. Germline loops: CDR1 SGDLS, CDR2 YYNGEE. CDR3 nucleotides: TGTGCCAGCAGCGAAGGTGGCAGGGGGTTTGACTTC. Its protein is CASSEGGRGFDF.

This clone was picked up one time. The genes are TRBV15 and TRBJ2-7; 7 bases map to TRBD2. Germline-derived CDR1 and CDR2 are LNHNV and YYDKDF (reference sequence). The ends lost 0 bases at V and 0 bases at J; junction bases unmatched: 2. This CDR3 comprises 15 residues. The CDR3 nucleotides are TGTGCCACCAGCAGAGAGGGGGGGAGCTCCTACGAGCAGTACTTC. This encodes CATSREGGSSYEQYF.